Following are 8 T cell receptor beta chains from one sample sequenced in a study of T cells in Graves' hyperthyroidism and ophthalmopathy. Amplification of TCR beta CDR3 regions used RNA as the template. The HTBI primer set served for first-round RT-PCR of the TCR CDR3. MiXCR, applied by TCRdb to the multiplex PCR reads, yields one record per CDR3 protein. The sample carries 350,000 to 400,000 distinct CDR3 sequences, 19% recorded once. Sequences were obtained from blood. These TCRs come from a woman between 18 and 29 years old with Graves' hyperthyroidism.

J is TRBJ1-2 and V is TRBV2; weak D call: TRBD1 (5 bases). Looked up from germline, CDR1 is SNHLY and CDR2 is FYNNEI. This CDR3 region has 16 residues. With 2 bases removed from V and 1 base from J, the gap between germline ends came to 14 bases. The CDR3 DNA reads TGTGCCAGCAGTGAAAGGGGATGGTCAGATAACTATGGCTACACCTTC. Translation: CASSERGWSDNYGYTF.

The rearrangement links TRBV6-5 to TRBJ2-4; D could derive from TRBD1 or TRBD2 (6 bases each). Germline V lookup: CDR1 MNHEY, CDR2 SVGAGI. The length of the CDR3 is 14 residues. V was clipped by 5 bases and J by 6 bases, with 14 bases between them. This CDR3 reads CASSNGGGGNIQYF. In DNA, the CDR3 is TGTGCCAGCAGTAACGGAGGGGGTGGAAACATTCAGTACTTC.

This clonotype was detected a few times. A much more abundant neighbour one base away suggests this may be a read error. This chain links TRBV25-1 with TRBJ1-5; D remains unclear. Trimming shortened V by 4 bases and J by 2 bases, and 6 bases separated the two germline ends. The CDR3 has 13 residues. The germline gives CDR1 MGHDK, CDR2 SYGVNS. The CDR3 region is CASSVWGNQPQHF. The CDR3 region has the DNA TGTGCCAGCAGTGTCTGGGGCAATCAGCCCCAGCATTTT.

The chain's CDR3 is CASSQEPGLGTEAFF. As DNA, the CDR3 is TGTGCCAGCAGCCAAGAACCCGGGCTCGGGACTGAAGCTTTCTTT. J is TRBJ1-1 and V is TRBV3-1; D is unclear. CDR3 length: 15 amino acids. V was clipped by 0 bases and J by 5 bases, with 13 bases between them. Germline CDR1 is LGHDT and CDR2 is YNNKEL (reference sequence).

Ten or more counts support this clonotype. This chain uses TRBV10-3 with TRBJ1-5; 10 nucleotides agree with TRBD1. Germline V CDR1 and CDR2: ENHRY, SYGVKD. The CDR3 consists of 15 residues. J gave up 2 bases and V 6 bases, and 4 bases lay outside the gene matches. CDR3 sequence: CAIRSGTGGNQPQHF. The CDR3 coding sequence is TGTGCCATCAGATCCGGGACAGGGGGCAATCAGCCCCAGCATTTT.

This clonotype was seen many times. J is TRBJ2-7 and V is TRBV4-1, with no clear D. The germline CDR1 and CDR2 sequences are MGHRA and YSYEKL. The V and J ends lost 6 bases and 3 bases respectively, with 15 bases between them. This CDR3 is 14 amino acids long. CDR3 sequence: CASSPWAPGYEQYF. CDR3 nucleotides: TGCGCCAGCAGTCCGTGGGCCCCTGGCTACGAGCAGTACTTC.

This clonotype came up many times. This sequence joins TRBV20-1 and TRBJ2-5, with TRBD1 as a possible D gene (5 bases). The CDR3 runs 15 residues. Germline V gene lookup returns CDR1 DFQATT and CDR2 SNEGSKA (reference sequence). The ends were cut back, 5 bases at V and 5 bases at J, with 21 bases in the middle. The CDR3 sequence: CSASPTVQTWETQYF. The CDR3 DNA is TGCAGTGCTTCACCGACAGTACAGACCTGGGAGACCCAGTACTTC.

Concerning this clonotype itself: A read error may explain this, as a much larger clone is one base away. The chain combines TRBV15 with TRBJ1-1, with D maybe TRBD1 (5 bases). The CDR3 consists of 15 residues. Per the germline V gene, CDR1 is LNHNV and CDR2 is YYDKDF (reference sequence). DNA for the CDR3: TGTGCCACCAGCAGGGGGGAGGACCAGAACACTGAAGCTTGCTTT. Translating gives CATSRGEDQNTEACF.